This TCR beta chain was documented in a study of post-analysis software for immune sequencing data. Study-level information: Patients had relapsing-remitting, secondary progressive or progressive-relapsing multiple sclerosis; some lacked subtype. Study-level findings and limits: Controls showed lower frequencies than patients for several TRBV segments, and TRBV5-6, TRBV5-1 and TRBV20-1 were among these.

The CDR3 sequence is 15 residues long. Germline values: CDR1 SGHRS, CDR2 YFSETQ. V was pared by 4 bases and J by 2 bases, with 16 bases between. Incorporated into the TCR beta cDNA libraries were unique molecular identifiers, which served to reduce PCR and sequencing biases. Starting from about 1 to 10 million T cells, the study yielded 450,000 to 500,000 cDNA molecules. From the PCR reads, TCRdb called clonotypes with MiXCR, one entry per CDR3 protein. The sample lists some 450,000 distinct CDR3 sequences, under 55% seen once, with 9.5% to 13% in the top ten. Concerning this clonotype itself: The antigen is unknown.

The sample comprised blood. This chain joins TRBV5-1 and TRBJ2-7; either TRBD1 or TRBD2 may supply D (7 bases each). The receptor's source is a girl aged 5 to 17 with multiple sclerosis. CDR3 in DNA: TGCGCCAGCAGCGTGCGGGGGACAGCCCCCTACGAGCAGTACTTC. Translated, it gives CASSVRGTAPYEQYF.